This T cell receptor (beta chain) was captured in a study of CXCR3-negative and CXCR3-positive naive CD8 T cells. Study results and limitations: Naive CXCR3-negative cells resembled naive CXCR3-positive cells in TRBV-TRBJ usage; memory cells differed. Post-cryopreservation CXCR3 expression was partly diminished, and the bulk of assays employed fresh PBMCs. Surface CD5 matched across naive subsets, and TRB CDR3 properties served to infer TCR strength.

With UMI labels, 5' RACE was used to prepare the TRB cDNA libraries. TCRdb processed the 5' RACE reads again and assigns one entry to each CDR3 protein, with no DNA. The sample yields fewer than 95,000 distinct CDR3 sequences, of which the top ten take up 0.85% to 1.4%. With respect to this clonotype: Its matching antigen is unknown.

The CDR3 totals 15 residues. Germline V CDR1 and CDR2: SGHRS, YFSETQ. J is TRBJ1-1 and V is TRBV5-1; the TCRdb D gene call, TRBD1, has no DNA to confirm it. The sample consisted of naive CXCR3- CD8+ T cells from blood. Indicated subset: CD45RO-CCR7+CD27+CD95- naive CD8+ T cells lacking CXCR3 (TNR3-). This receptor was obtained from a human donor in good health. Some clones in this sample may be carry-over from other donors' samples. CDR3 residues: CASSWAVGPGTEAFF.